The source of this T cell receptor (beta chain) is a study of cytomegalovirus exposure and HLA in healthy donors. This clone has only one observation. The CDR3 has 14 amino acids. Germline-derived CDR1 and CDR2 are LNHDA and SQIVND (reference sequence). V lost 3 bases to trimming and J lost 1 base, with 9 bases between them. With 60 Vbeta and 13 Jbeta primers, the PCR was carried out. This table comes from immunoSEQ multiplex PCR, and its TCRdb copy is limited to in-frame clones, with some not included. The table includes 63,000 or so clones, around 72% detected once. The receptor comes from a woman in her 30s in good health and CMV-seropositive. The sequenced sample was PBMCs. The chain uses TRBV19 and TRBJ1-2; D gene ambiguous. This chain's CDR3 is CASSIEGVNYGYTF. Written as DNA, the CDR3 is TGTGCCAGTAGTATCGAGGGAGTTAACTATGGCTACACCTTC.